This is a list of T cell receptor beta chains from one sample in a study of cytomegalovirus exposure and HLA in healthy donors. Produced via immunoSEQ multiplex PCR; TCRdb's table is partial and in-frame only. The profile covers 150,000 to 200,000 clones, with 60% to 80% appearing a single time and approximately 1.5% taken by the ten largest. The sample consisted of PBMCs. These receptors came from a male donor in good health and CMV-seronegative. Both conserved end residues are part of each CDR3. D genes are given only for firm matches. A clone size is listed for some rows: how often the clone was seen (once, few, many), or a class if it is expanded.

CDR3nt,CDR3aa,abundance,j_gene,v_gene,d_gene
TGTGCCAGCAGCCTCGGGGCCAGGGGTGGCAATCAGCCCCAGCATTTT,CASSLGARGGNQPQHF,-,TRBJ1-5,TRBV11-2,-
TGTGCCAGCAGCGTTAACGACAGGGAATCACCCCTCCACTTT,CASSVNDRESPLHF,few,TRBJ1-6,TRBV7-9,TRBD1
TGTGCCAGCAGTGCCTTTGCGGGCATTAGCAATCAGCCCCAGCATTTT,CASSAFAGISNQPQHF,-,TRBJ1-5,TRBV27,-
TGCGCCAGCAGGCCCCTATTAAGCTCCTACGAGCAGTACTTC,CASRPLLSSYEQYF,once,TRBJ2-7,TRBV10-1,-
TGTGCCAGCAGCCCCGGCTATCCCGGGACAGGACTAGCCAAAAACATTCAGTACTTC,CASSPGYPGTGLAKNIQYF,-,TRBJ2-4,TRBV7-8,TRBD1
TGTGCCTGGAGTGCCCGTGTGTATACGCAGTATTTT,CAWSARVYTQYF,-,TRBJ2-3,TRBV30,-
TGTGCCAGCACACTTGGCGGGGCTTCTAACTATGGCTACACCTTC,CASTLGGASNYGYTF,once,TRBJ1-2,TRBV28,-
TGTGCCAGTAGGCAGGGAGGGCAAAACATTCAGTACTTC,CASRQGGQNIQYF,-,TRBJ2-4,TRBV19,TRBD2
TGTGCCATCAGTGAGTCTCGAGACAGCCTTGAAGCTTTCTTT,CAISESRDSLEAFF,-,TRBJ1-1,TRBV10-3,-
TGTGCCAGTAGTGGCAGACAGGGACTAGCGGGAACAGATACGCAGTATTTT,CASSGRQGLAGTDTQYF,-,TRBJ2-3,TRBV19,TRBD2
TGTGCCAGCAGTGAAGAAGGACTCGAGCAGTACTTC,CASSEEGLEQYF,-,TRBJ2-7,TRBV6-1,-
TGTGCCAGCAGCTTGCTCGGCCGGGCAGATACGCAGTATTTT,CASSLLGRADTQYF,-,TRBJ2-3,TRBV7-6,-
TGTGCCAGCAGCGTAGTCGGGGTGGGTTCACCCCTCCACTTT,CASSVVGVGSPLHF,-,TRBJ1-6,TRBV9,-
TGTGCCAGCAGTTTTCCTGGGCACTCTTCCTACGAGCAGTACTTC,CASSFPGHSSYEQYF,few,TRBJ2-7,TRBV28,-
TGTGCTAGCAGTTTGCGCCTCGAGGGAGGGTCGTTGAACACTGAAGCTTTCTTT,CASSLRLEGGSLNTEAFF,-,TRBJ1-1,TRBV7-7,-
TGTGCCAGCAGACCTGGACGAGGAGGCGATGAGCAGTTCTTC,CASRPGRGGDEQFF,-,TRBJ2-1,TRBV7-3,-
TGTGCCAGCAGCCTCCGACAGGACAATGAGCAGTTCTTC,CASSLRQDNEQFF,-,TRBJ2-1,TRBV7-6,-
TGTGCCATCAGGAATAGCGGGGGGGCATACAATGAGCAGTTCTTC,CAIRNSGGAYNEQFF,-,TRBJ2-1,TRBV10-3,TRBD2
TGCGCCAGCAGCCAGCGGAGGGGACAGCCCCAGCATTTT,CASSQRRGQPQHF,few,TRBJ1-5,TRBV4-3,-
TGTGCCAGCAGCTTCACAGATAGCACTGAAGCTTTCTTT,CASSFTDSTEAFF,-,TRBJ1-1,TRBV11-1,-
TGTGCCAGCAGACACCCTCTAGGCCGCGGGGTCGAAAAACTGTTTTTT,CASRHPLGRGVEKLFF,-,TRBJ1-4,TRBV28,-
TGTGCCAGCAGCTTTATTCCAGGGCAAGAGACCCAGTACTTC,CASSFIPGQETQYF,-,TRBJ2-5,TRBV7-2,-
TGTGCCAGCTCAACACTAACTCCGGATACGCAGTATTTT,CASSTLTPDTQYF,-,TRBJ2-3,TRBV18,-
TGTGCCATACGCGGGGTCACTGAAGCTTTCTTT,CAIRGVTEAFF,-,TRBJ1-1,TRBV10-3,-
TGTGCCAGCAGCGTGAGGGGGACTAGTACAGATACGCAGTATTTT,CASSVRGTSTDTQYF,-,TRBJ2-3,TRBV7-2,TRBD2
TGCGCCAGCAGCCAAGAGGGACAGCTGCCCACCGGGGAGCTGTTTTTT,CASSQEGQLPTGELFF,-,TRBJ2-2,TRBV4-3,TRBD1
TGTGCCAGCAGTCAAGGGGCTACGTGGAGAGATGAGCAGTTCTTC,CASSQGATWRDEQFF,once,TRBJ2-1,TRBV6-5,-
TGTGCCAGCAGTTTAAGGGGACAGTCGAGCTCCTACGAGCAGTACTTC,CASSLRGQSSSYEQYF,-,TRBJ2-7,TRBV28,TRBD1
TGTGCCAGCAGCCAAGGGACAGTGAACACTGAAGCTTTCTTT,CASSQGTVNTEAFF,-,TRBJ1-1,TRBV4-2,-
TGCAGCGTTTCTGACGGGATCTACGAGCAGTACTTC,CSVSDGIYEQYF,-,TRBJ2-7,TRBV29-1,-
TGTGCCAGCACTACAGGGGGCAACTATGGCTACACCTTC,CASTTGGNYGYTF,-,TRBJ1-2,TRBV28,TRBD1
TGTGCCAGCAGCCAATCCGGGTACTCTGGGGCCAACGGCCTGACTTTC,CASSQSGYSGANGLTF,-,TRBJ2-6,TRBV16,-
TGTGCCAGCAGGTCGGCCGGGACAGACTACGAGCAGTACTTC,CASRSAGTDYEQYF,-,TRBJ2-7,TRBV7-9,TRBD1
TGTGCCACCAGCAGAGATCTTGGGGCTGGAGATACGCAGTATTTT,CATSRDLGAGDTQYF,-,TRBJ2-3,TRBV15,-
TGTGCCAGCAGTGAACCGGGGGGCACAGATACGCAGTATTTT,CASSEPGGTDTQYF,few,TRBJ2-3,TRBV25-1,-
TGTGCCAGCAGTTACTCTACAGGGGGCCTCACAGATACGCAGTATTTT,CASSYSTGGLTDTQYF,-,TRBJ2-3,TRBV6-5,TRBD1